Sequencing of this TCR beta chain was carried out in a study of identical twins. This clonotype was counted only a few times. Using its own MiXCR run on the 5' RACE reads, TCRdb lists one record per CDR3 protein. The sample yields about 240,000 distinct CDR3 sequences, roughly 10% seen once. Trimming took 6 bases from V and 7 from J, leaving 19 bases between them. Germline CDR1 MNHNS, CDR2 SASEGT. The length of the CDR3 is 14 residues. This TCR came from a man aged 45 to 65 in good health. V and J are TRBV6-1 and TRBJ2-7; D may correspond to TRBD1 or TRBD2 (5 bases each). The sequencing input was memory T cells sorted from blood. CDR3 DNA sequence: TGTGCCAGCAGCCCCTACTCTTCGGGGCGAGAGCAGTACTTC. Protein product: CASSPYSSGREQYF.